These 15 T cell receptor beta chains share one sample of origin, sequenced in a study of blood T cells in healthy people across ages. The authors ran a second PCR of about 6 to 11 cycles using a sample-barcoded 5' primer and a J-beta primer mix. MiXCR, applied by TCRdb to the 5' RACE reads, yields one record per CDR3 protein. The sample has roughly 1 million distinct CDR3 sequences, 20% to 25% seen once. The same data also contributed to another study, on T cells of mothers and their children.

Sequencing was done on a sample of blood. The receptors shown here come from a girl aged 2 to 9 in good health.

This clonotype was observed a handful of times. The chain links TRBV4-1 to TRBJ1-2; D not certain. Trimming cost V 0 bases and J 3 bases, with 14 bases left between them. In germline, CDR1 is MGHRA, CDR2 YSYEKL. The CDR3 is 16 amino acids. The CDR3 reads CASSQERMPLYYGYTF. In nucleotides, the CDR3 is TGCGCCAGCAGCCAAGAACGGATGCCCCTTTACTATGGCTACACCTTC.

This clonotype was seen once. A much larger clone differs from this one at a single base, so this may be a read error. V and J are TRBV7-2 and TRBJ2-1; D is uncertain. The V gene lost 8 bases and the J gene lost 0 bases, with 14 bases spanning the gap. This CDR3 contains 15 residues. Germline V gene lookup returns CDR1 SGHTA and CDR2 FQGNSA. The CDR3, as DNA: TGTGCCAGCGGCCCCCGAGCAAGCTCCTACAATGAGCAGTTCTTC. Its translation is CASGPRASSYNEQFF.

The chain links TRBV27 to TRBJ2-3, with a possible D match to TRBD2 (6 bases). From germline, CDR1 is MNHEY and CDR2 SMNVEV (reference sequence). Trimming took off 2 bases at V and 3 bases at J, with 15 bases between the two ends. This CDR3 has 16 residues. CDR3 protein: CASSLLALRGTDTQYF. The CDR3 region has the DNA TGTGCCAGCAGTTTACTAGCGCTCCGGGGGACAGATACGCAGTATTTT.

This chain connects TRBV29-1 to TRBJ2-3, with D possibly being TRBD1 or TRBD2 (6 bases each). This CDR3 is built from 15 residues. Germline V gene sequence: CDR1 SQVTM, CDR2 ANQGSEA. V lost 2 bases, J lost 3 bases, and 15 bases lay in between. Written as DNA, the CDR3 is TGCAGCGTTGAAAATTGGCTAGGGGGGACAGATACGCAGTATTTT. Translating gives CSVENWLGGTDTQYF.

The V gene is TRBV2, the J gene TRBJ1-6; D uncertain. V lost 8 bases, J lost 6 bases, and 8 bases lay in between. Germline values: CDR1 SNHLY, CDR2 FYNNEI. CDR3 length equals 12 residues. The chain's CDR3 is CASGQTNSPLHF. CDR3 nucleotide sequence: TGTGCCAGCGGGCAGACTAATTCACCCCTCCACTTT.

This chain links TRBV20-1 with TRBJ2-7; 7 nucleotides align to TRBD1. Germline V gene sequence: CDR1 DFQATT, CDR2 SNEGSKA (reference sequence). Germline trimming cut 6 bases from V and 5 bases from J; bases unmatched to any gene: 16. The CDR3 totals 15 residues. The CDR3 reads CSACHRRGGFHEQYF. For the CDR3, the DNA is TGCAGTGCCTGCCACCGCCGAGGGGGCTTCCACGAGCAGTACTTC.

V and J are TRBV13 and TRBJ2-1; D remains ambiguous. The CDR3 spans 16 residues. V lost 3 bases, J lost 0 bases, and 12 bases lay in between. The germline gives CDR1 PRHDT, CDR2 FYEKMQ (reference sequence). CDR3 amino acids: CASSFFTIDSYNEQFF. In DNA, the CDR3 is TGTGCCAGCAGCTTCTTCACGATCGACTCCTACAATGAGCAGTTCTTC.

This clonotype came up a few times. V and J are TRBV7-6 and TRBJ1-4; D gene ambiguous. The CDR3 covers 15 residues. Trimming shortened V by 4 bases and J by 8 bases, and 17 bases separated the two germline ends. Germline V gene data show CDR1 as SGHVS and CDR2 as FNYEAQ. DNA for the CDR3: TGTGCCAGCAGCTCAAACCCCGGGTCAGGCGAAAAACTGTTTTTT. The encoded protein is CASSSNPGSGEKLFF.

V usage is TRBV20-1 and J usage is TRBJ1-4; no firm D call. The CDR3 consists of 12 residues. Germline V lookup: CDR1 DFQATT, CDR2 SNEGSKA (reference sequence). The CDR3 DNA follows: TGCTCACTACTCTGGACTCCGGAAAAACTGTTTTTT. It codes for CSLLWTPEKLFF.

This CDR3 reads CASSIGAEAYEQYF. CDR3 nucleotide sequence: TGCGCCAGCAGCATTGGGGCGGAGGCCTACGAGCAGTACTTC. This chain joins TRBV5-1 and TRBJ2-7; the D call may be TRBD1 or TRBD2 (5 bases each). CDR3 length: 14 residues. Trimming took off 4 bases at V and 2 bases at J, with 13 bases between the two ends. Looked up from germline, CDR1 is SGHRS and CDR2 is YFSETQ.

This clonotype occurred a few times. The rearrangement joins TRBV9 to TRBJ2-5, with a weak D call TRBD1 (5 bases). The end of the DNA is better explained by TRBJ2-7, so the J call may be wrong. The CDR3 runs to 15 residues. Germline V gene data show CDR1 as SGDLS and CDR2 as YYNGEE. CDR3 loop: CASSASGSLSYEQYF. For the CDR3, the DNA is TGTGCCAGCAGCGCGTCAGGGTCCCTCTCATACGAGCAGTACTTC.

This clonotype was counted only a few times. The chain has TRBV6-5 and TRBJ2-3; a weak D match, TRBD2 (5 bases). The CDR3 length is 13 residues. Per the germline V gene, CDR1 is MNHEY and CDR2 is SVGAGI. The V gene lost 8 bases and the J gene lost 1 base, with 10 bases spanning the gap. CDR3: CASLERGTDTQYF. CDR3 in DNA: TGTGCCAGCCTGGAGAGGGGCACAGATACGCAGTATTTT.

In its sample, this clonotype was seen a few times. The rearrangement uses TRBV12-3 or TRBV12-4 and TRBJ2-1; no clear D gene. The CDR3 runs to 15 residues. V lost 4 bases and J 1 base, leaving 11 bases between the germline ends. As DNA, the CDR3 is TGTGCCAGCAGTTCCTCCGACCGATCCTACAATGAGCAGTTCTTC. Translation: CASSSSDRSYNEQFF.

This clonotype has just a few counts. DNA for the CDR3: TGCGCCAGCAGCTTGGCCAGGGGCCTCTCCTACGAGCAGTACTTC. This translates into CASSLARGLSYEQYF. This chain joins TRBV5-1 and TRBJ2-7; possibly TRBD1 for D (6 bases). Germline V gene data show CDR1 as SGHRS and CDR2 as YFSETQ. Trimming stripped 0 bases from V and 0 bases from J, with 10 bases between. This CDR3 spans 15 amino acids.

This clonotype was seen a handful of times. This chain connects TRBV25-1 to TRBJ2-4, with D possibly matching TRBD1 (6 bases). The germline V gene encodes CDR1 MGHDK and CDR2 SYGVNS. Trimming took 2 bases from V and 1 from J, leaving 12 bases between them. The CDR3 is 16 residues long. The CDR3 DNA is TGTGCCAGCAGTGAAGGGGGCCGTTTGGCCAAAAACATTCAGTACTTC. It yields the protein CASSEGGRLAKNIQYF.